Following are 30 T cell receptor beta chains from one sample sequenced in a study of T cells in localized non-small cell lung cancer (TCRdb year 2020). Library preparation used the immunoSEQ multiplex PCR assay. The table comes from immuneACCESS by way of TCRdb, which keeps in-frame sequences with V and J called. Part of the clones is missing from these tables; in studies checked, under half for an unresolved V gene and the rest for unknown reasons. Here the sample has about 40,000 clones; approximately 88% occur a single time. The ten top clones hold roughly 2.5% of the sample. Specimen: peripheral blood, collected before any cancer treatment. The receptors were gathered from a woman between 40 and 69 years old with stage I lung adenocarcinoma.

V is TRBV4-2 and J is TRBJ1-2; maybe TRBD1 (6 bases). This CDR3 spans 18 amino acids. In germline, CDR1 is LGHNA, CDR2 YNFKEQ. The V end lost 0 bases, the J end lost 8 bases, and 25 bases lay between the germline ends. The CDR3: CASSQDPSGGANSPGYTF. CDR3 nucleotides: TGTGCCAGCAGCCAAGACCCCTCGGGGGGGGCTAACTCCCCCGGCTACACCTTC.

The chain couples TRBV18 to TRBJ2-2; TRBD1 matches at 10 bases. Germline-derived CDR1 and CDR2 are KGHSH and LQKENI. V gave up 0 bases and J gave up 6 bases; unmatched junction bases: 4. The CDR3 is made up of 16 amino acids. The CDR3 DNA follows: TGTGCCAGCTCACCACCGGGACAGGGGTGGGCCGGGGAGCTGTTTTTT. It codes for CASSPPGQGWAGELFF.

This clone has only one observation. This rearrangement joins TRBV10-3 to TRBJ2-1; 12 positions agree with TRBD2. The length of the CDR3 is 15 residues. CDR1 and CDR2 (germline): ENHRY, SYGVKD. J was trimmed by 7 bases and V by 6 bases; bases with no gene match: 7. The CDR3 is CAIRALAGGGNEQFF. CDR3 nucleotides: TGTGCCATCAGGGCCCTAGCGGGAGGGGGTAATGAGCAGTTCTTC.

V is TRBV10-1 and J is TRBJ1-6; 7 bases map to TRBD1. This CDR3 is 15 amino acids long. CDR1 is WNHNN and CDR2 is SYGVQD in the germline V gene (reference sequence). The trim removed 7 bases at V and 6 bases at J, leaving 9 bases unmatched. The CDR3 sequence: CASTYLRDSNSPLHF. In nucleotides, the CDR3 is TGCGCCAGCACCTACCTCCGGGACAGTAATTCACCCCTCCACTTT.

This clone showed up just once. The CDR3 region is CATSRARELRRTEAFF. The DNA of the CDR3 is TGTGCCACCAGCAGAGCCCGGGAGCTACGTCGGACTGAAGCTTTCTTT. This chain connects TRBV15 to TRBJ1-1; D remains ambiguous. Trimming removed 1 base from V and 5 bases from J, with 17 bases in between. This CDR3 is built from 16 residues. Germline values: CDR1 LNHNV, CDR2 YYDKDF (reference sequence).

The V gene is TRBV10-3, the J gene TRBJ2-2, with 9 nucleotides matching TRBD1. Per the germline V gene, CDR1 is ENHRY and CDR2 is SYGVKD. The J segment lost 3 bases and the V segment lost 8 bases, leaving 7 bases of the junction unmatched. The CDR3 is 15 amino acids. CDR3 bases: TGTGCCATCGCACAGGGGGCGCCGGACACCGGGGAGCTGTTTTTT. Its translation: CAIAQGAPDTGELFF.

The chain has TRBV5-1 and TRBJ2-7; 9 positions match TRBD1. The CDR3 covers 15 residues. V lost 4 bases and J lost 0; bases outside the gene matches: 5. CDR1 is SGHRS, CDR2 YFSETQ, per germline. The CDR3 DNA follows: TGCGCCAGCAGCCAAGGGACAGGGAGCTCCTACGAGCAGTACTTC. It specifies CASSQGTGSSYEQYF.

CDR3 in amino acids: CASSLLGGSGANVLTF. In nucleotides, the CDR3 is TGTGCCAGCAGCTTATTAGGGGGCTCTGGGGCCAACGTCCTGACTTTC. The chain employs TRBV7-3 and TRBJ2-6, with D maybe TRBD1 (6 bases). The germline gives CDR1 SGHTA, CDR2 FQGTGA. Trimming removed 2 bases from V and 0 bases from J, with 8 bases in between. The CDR3 length is 16 residues. Using reference TRBV7-3 and TRBJ2-6 for the parts outside the CDR3, the full variable domain is GAGVSQTPSNKVTEKGKYVELRCDPISGHTALYWYRQSLGQGPEFLIYFQGTGAADDSGLPNDRFFAVRPEGSVSTLKIQRTERGDSAVYLCASSLLGGSGANVLTFGAGSRLTVL.

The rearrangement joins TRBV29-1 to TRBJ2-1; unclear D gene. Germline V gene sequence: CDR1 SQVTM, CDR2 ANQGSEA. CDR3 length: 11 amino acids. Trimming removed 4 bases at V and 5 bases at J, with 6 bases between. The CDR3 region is CSVGDHNEQFF. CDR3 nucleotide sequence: TGCAGCGTTGGGGATCACAATGAGCAGTTCTTC.

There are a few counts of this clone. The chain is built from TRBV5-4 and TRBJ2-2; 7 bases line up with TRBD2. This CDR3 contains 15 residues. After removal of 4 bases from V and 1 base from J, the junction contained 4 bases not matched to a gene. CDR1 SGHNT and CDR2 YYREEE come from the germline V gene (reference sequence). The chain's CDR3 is CASSPGTKNTGELFF. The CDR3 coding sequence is TGTGCCAGCAGCCCCGGGACTAAGAACACCGGGGAGCTGTTTTTT.

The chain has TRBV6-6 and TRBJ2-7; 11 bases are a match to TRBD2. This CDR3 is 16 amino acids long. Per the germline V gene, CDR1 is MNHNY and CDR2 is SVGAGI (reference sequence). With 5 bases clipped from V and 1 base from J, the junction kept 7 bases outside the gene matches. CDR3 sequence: CASSTGLAAGSYEQYF. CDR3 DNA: TGTGCCAGCAGTACGGGACTAGCGGCGGGGTCCTACGAGCAGTACTTC.

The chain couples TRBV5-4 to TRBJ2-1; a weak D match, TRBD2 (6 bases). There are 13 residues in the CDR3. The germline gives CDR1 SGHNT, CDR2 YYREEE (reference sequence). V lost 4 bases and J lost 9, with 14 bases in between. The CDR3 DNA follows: TGTGCCAGCAGCGCGGGGTATAGGGGTGAGCAGTTCTTC. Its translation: CASSAGYRGEQFF.

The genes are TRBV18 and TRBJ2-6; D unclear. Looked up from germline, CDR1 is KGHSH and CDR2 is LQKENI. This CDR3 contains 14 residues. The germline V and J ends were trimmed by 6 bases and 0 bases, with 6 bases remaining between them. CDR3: CASSPGSGANVLTF. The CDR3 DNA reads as TGTGCCAGCTCCCCGGGCTCTGGGGCCAACGTCCTGACTTTC.

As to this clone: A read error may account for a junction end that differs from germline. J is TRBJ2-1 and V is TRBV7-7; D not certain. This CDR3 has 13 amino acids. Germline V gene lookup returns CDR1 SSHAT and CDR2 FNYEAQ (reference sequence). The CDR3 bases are TGTGCTAGCAGCTTGGGTTTCTGGAATGAGCAGTTCTTC. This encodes CASSLGFWNEQFF.

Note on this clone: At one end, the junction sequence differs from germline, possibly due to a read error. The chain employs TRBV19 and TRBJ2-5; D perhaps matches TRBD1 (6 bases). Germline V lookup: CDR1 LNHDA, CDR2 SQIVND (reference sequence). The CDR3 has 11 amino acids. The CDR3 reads CPHRDQETQYF. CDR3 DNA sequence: TGCCCTCACAGGGACCAAGAGACCCAGTACTTC.

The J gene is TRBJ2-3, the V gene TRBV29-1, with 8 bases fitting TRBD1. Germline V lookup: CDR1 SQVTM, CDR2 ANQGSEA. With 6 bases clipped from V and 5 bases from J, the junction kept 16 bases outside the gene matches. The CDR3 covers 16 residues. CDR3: CSVRERQGQPRDTQYF. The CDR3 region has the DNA TGCAGCGTGAGAGAAAGACAGGGGCAACCGCGAGATACGCAGTATTTT.

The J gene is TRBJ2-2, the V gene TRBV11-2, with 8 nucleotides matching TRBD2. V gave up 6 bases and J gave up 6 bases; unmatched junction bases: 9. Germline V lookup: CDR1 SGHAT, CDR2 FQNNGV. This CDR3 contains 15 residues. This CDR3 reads CASRLPGLGSGELFF. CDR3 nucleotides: TGTGCCAGCAGGCTACCGGGACTAGGTTCCGGGGAGCTGTTTTTT.

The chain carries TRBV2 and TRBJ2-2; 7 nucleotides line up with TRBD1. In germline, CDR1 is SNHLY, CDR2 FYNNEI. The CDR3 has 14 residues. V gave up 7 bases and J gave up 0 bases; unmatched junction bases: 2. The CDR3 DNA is TGTGCCAGCATGGGACAGCCGAACACCGGGGAGCTGTTTTTT. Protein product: CASMGQPNTGELFF. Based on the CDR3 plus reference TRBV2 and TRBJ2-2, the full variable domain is EPEVTQTPSHQVTQMGQEVILRCVPISNHLYFYWYRQILGQKVEFLVSFYNNEISEKSEIFDDQFSVERPDGSNFTLKIRSTKLEDSAMYFCASMGQPNTGELFFGEGSRLTVL.

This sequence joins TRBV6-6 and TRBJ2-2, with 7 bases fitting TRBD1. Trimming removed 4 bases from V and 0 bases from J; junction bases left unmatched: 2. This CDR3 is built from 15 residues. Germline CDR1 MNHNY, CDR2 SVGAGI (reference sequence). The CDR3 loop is CASSSGTANTGELFF. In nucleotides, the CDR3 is TGTGCCAGCAGTTCCGGGACAGCGAACACCGGGGAGCTGTTTTTT.

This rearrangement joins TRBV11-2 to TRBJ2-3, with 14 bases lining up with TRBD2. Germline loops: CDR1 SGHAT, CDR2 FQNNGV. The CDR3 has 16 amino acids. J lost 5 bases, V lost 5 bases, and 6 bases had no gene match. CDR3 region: CASSPRLAGGGDTQYF. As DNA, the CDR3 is TGTGCCAGCAGCCCGCGACTAGCGGGAGGGGGAGATACGCAGTATTTT.

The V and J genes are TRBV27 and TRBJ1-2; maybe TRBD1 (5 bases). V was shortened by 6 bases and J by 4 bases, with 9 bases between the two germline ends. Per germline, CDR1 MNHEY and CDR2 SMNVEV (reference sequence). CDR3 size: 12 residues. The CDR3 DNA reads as TGTGCCAGCAGGCAGGGTCCCTATGGCTACACCTTC. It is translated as CASRQGPYGYTF.

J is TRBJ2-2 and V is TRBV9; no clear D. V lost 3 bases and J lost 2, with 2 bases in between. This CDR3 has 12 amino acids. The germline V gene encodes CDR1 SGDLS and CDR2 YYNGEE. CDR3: CASSANTGELFF. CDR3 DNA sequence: TGTGCCAGCAGCGCAAACACCGGGGAGCTGTTTTTT.

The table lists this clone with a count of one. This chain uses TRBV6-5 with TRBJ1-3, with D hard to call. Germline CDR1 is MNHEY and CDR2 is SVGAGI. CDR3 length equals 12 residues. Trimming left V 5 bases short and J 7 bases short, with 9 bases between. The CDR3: CASSGWENTIYF. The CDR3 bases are TGTGCCAGCAGTGGGTGGGAGAACACCATATATTTT.

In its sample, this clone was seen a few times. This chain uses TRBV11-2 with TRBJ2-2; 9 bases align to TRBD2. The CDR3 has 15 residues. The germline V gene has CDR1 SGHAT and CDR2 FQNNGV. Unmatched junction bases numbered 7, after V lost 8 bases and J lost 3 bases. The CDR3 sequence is CASDSGRMDTGELFF. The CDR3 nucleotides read TGTGCCAGCGACAGCGGGAGGATGGACACCGGGGAGCTGTTTTTT.

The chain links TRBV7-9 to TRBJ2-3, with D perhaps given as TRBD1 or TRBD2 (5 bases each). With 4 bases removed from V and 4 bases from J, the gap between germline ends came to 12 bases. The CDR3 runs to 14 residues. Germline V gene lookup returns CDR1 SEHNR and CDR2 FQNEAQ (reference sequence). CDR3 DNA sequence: TGTGCCAGCAGCTCCTTACGAGGGGCAGATACGCAGTATTTT. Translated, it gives CASSSLRGADTQYF.

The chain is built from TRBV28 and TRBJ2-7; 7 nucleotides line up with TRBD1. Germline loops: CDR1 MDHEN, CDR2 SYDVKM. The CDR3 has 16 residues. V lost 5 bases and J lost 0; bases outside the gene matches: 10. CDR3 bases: TGTGCCAGCAGTCCACGGCCACAGGGGTTCTCCTACGAGCAGTACTTC. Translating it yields CASSPRPQGFSYEQYF.

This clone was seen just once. CDR3: CASSLVGARTEAFF. DNA of the CDR3: TGTGCCAGCAGCTTAGTGGGGGCGCGAACTGAAGCTTTCTTT. The chain recombines TRBV7-9 with TRBJ1-1; a weak D match, TRBD1 (6 bases). Germline V lookup: CDR1 SEHNR, CDR2 FQNEAQ (reference sequence). CDR3 size: 14 residues. Trimming cost V 1 base and J 5 bases, with 11 bases left between them.

CDR3 in amino acids: CASSHGQGRNTGELFF. CDR3 nucleotide sequence: TGTGCCAGCAGCCACGGACAGGGGAGAAACACCGGGGAGCTGTTTTTT. The gene calls are TRBV7-9 and TRBJ2-2, with TRBD1 identical over 9 bases. The V and J ends lost 5 bases and 2 bases, in that order; junction bases with no gene match: 6. This CDR3 is built from 16 residues. Germline-derived CDR1 and CDR2 are SEHNR and FQNEAQ (reference sequence).

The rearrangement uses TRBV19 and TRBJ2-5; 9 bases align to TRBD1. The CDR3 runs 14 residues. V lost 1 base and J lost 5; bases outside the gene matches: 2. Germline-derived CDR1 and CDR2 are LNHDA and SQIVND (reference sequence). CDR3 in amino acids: CASSIGDRVETQYF. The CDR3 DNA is TGTGCCAGTAGTATAGGGGACAGGGTTGAGACCCAGTACTTC.

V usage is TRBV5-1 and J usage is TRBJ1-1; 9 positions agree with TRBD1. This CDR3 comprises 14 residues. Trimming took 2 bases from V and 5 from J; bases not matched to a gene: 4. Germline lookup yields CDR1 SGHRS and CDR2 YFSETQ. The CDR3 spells CASSFEGQGTEAFF. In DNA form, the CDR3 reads TGCGCCAGCAGCTTCGAGGGACAGGGTACTGAAGCTTTCTTT.